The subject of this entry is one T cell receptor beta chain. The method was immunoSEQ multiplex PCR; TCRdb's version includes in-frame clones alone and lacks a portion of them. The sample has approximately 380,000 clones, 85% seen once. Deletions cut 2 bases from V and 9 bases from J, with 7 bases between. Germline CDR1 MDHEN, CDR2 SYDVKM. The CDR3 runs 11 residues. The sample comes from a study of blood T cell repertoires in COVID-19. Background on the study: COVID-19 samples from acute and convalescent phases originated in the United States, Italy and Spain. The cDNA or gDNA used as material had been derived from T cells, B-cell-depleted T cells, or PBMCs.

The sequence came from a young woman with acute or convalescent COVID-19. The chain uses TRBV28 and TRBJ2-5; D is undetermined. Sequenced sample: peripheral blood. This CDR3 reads CASSLRASQYF. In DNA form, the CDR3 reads TGTGCCAGCAGTTTAAGAGCCTCCCAGTACTTC. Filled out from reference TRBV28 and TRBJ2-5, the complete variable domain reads DVKVTQSSRYLVKRTGEKVFLECVQDMDHENMFWYRQDPGLGLRLIYFSYDVKMKEKGDIPEGYSVSREKKERFSLILESASTNQTSMYLCASSLRASQYFGPGTRLLVL.